The 5 T cell receptor beta chains presented below share a single source sample, sequenced in a study of T-cell memory formation after mild COVID-19. TCRdb redid the calling of the 5' RACE reads with MiXCR, one entry per CDR3 protein. The sample yields around 450,000 distinct CDR3 sequences, about 19% seen once. Sequenced input: PBMCs or a T cell subset sorted from them (not recorded which). The receptors originated from an adult woman who had mild COVID-19 (a few samples of this study predate the infection). Cell type and time point are not known.

This chain joins TRBV20-1 and TRBJ2-7; 13 bases line up with TRBD2. Germline assignment: CDR1 DFQATT and CDR2 SNEGSKA (reference sequence). Losses at the gene ends were 3 bases for V and 4 bases for J; bases not matched to a gene: 6. The CDR3 totals 15 residues. CDR3 coding DNA: TGCAGTGCTAGGGAGGGACTAGCGGGAAAATACGAGCAGTACTTC. Its translation: CSAREGLAGKYEQYF.

V and J are TRBV11-2 and TRBJ1-1, with no clear D. V was pared by 3 bases and J by 6 bases, with 2 bases between. Looked up from germline, CDR1 is SGHAT and CDR2 is FQNNGV. The CDR3 consists of 10 residues. CDR3 amino acids: CASSFSEAFF. The CDR3 nucleotides are TGTGCCAGCAGCTTTTCTGAAGCTTTCTTT.

This clonotype was counted only a few times. The chain joins TRBV29-1 to TRBJ2-7; TRBD1 is a possible D gene (6 bases). CDR3 size: 14 residues. CDR1 is SQVTM and CDR2 is ANQGSEA in the germline V gene. V was pared by 7 bases and J by 3 bases, with 19 bases between. CDR3 residues: CSATQGLNNYEQYF. As DNA, the CDR3 is TGCAGCGCCACACAGGGCCTCAACAACTACGAGCAGTACTTC.

V usage is TRBV7-2 and J usage is TRBJ2-3; perhaps TRBD2 as D (6 bases). This CDR3 has 15 amino acids. V lost 5 bases and J lost 0, with 12 bases in between. Germline values: CDR1 SGHTA, CDR2 FQGNSA. CDR3 protein: CASSPRRGSTDTQYF. The CDR3, as DNA: TGTGCCAGCAGCCCCAGGCGGGGTAGCACAGATACGCAGTATTTT.

The chain's CDR3 is CASSPGAPYEQYF. CDR3 coding DNA: TGTGCCAGCAGCCCCGGCGCCCCCTACGAGCAGTACTTC. The V call is TRBV7-3, the J call TRBJ2-7; D unresolved. The V end lost 5 bases, the J end lost 2 bases, and 10 bases lay between the germline ends. The germline V gene encodes CDR1 SGHTA and CDR2 FQGTGA. The CDR3 is 13 amino acids.